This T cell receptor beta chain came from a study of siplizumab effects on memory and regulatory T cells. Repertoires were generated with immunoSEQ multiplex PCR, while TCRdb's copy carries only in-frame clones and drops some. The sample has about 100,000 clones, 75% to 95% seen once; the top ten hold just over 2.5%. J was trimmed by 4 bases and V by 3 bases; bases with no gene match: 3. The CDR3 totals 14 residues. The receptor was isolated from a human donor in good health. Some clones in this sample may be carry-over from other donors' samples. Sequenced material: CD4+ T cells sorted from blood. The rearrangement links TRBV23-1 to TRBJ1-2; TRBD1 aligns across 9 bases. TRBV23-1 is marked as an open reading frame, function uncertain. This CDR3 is CASSQTTGGYGYTF. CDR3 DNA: TGCGCCAGCAGTCAGACGACAGGGGGCTATGGCTACACCTTC.